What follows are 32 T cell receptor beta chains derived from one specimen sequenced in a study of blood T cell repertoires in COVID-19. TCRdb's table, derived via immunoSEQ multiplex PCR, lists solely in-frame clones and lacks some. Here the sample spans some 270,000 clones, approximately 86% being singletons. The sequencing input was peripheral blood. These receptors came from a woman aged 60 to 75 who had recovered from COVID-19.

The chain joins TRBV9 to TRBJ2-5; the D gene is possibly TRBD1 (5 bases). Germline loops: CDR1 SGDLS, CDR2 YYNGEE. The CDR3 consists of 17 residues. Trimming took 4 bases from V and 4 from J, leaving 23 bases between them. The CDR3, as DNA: TGTGCCAGCAGCCCTGCAGGGTACGTACGTCTCGGAGAGACCCAGTACTTC. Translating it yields CASSPAGYVRLGETQYF. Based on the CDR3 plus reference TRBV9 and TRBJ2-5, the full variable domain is DSGVTQTPKHLITATGQRVTLRCSPRSGDLSVYWYQQSLDQGLQFLIQYYNGEERAKGNILERFSAQQFPDLHSELNLSSLELGDSALYFCASSPAGYVRLGETQYFGPGTRLLVL.

The CDR3 loop reads CASSPGTGGYNGYTF. DNA of the CDR3: TGTGCCAGCAGTCCCGGGACAGGGGGCTATAATGGCTACACCTTC. The chain employs TRBV6-6 and TRBJ1-2; 12 nucleotides line up with TRBD1. CDR3 length: 15 amino acids. Losses at the gene ends were 5 bases for V and 6 bases for J; bases not matched to a gene: 7. The V gene's germline CDR1 is MNHNY and CDR2 SVGAGI (reference sequence).

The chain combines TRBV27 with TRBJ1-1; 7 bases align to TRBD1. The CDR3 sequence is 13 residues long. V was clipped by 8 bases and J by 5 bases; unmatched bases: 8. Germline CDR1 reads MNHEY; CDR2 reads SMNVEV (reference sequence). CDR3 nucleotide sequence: TGTGCCAGCTTTTTGAAGGGGGCTACTGAAGCTTTCTTT. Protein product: CASFLKGATEAFF.

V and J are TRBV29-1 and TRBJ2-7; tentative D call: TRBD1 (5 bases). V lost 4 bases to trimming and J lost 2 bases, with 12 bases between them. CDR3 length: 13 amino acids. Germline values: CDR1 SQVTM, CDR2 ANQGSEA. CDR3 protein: CSVVGAPTYEQYF. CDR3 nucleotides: TGCAGCGTTGTTGGGGCTCCCACCTACGAGCAGTACTTC.

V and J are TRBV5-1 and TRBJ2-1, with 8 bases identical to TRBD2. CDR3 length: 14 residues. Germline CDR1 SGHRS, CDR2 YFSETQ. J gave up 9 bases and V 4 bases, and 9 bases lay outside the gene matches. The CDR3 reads CASSPGGGTVEQFF. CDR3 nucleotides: TGCGCCAGCAGCCCCGGGGGGGGTACAGTTGAGCAGTTCTTC.

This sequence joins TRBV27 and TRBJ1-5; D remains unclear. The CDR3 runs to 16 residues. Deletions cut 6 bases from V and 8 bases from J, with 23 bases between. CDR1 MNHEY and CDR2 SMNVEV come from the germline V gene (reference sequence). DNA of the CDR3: TGTGCCAGCAGCCGGCTCACGGACGGGCTTAGCGAGCCCCAGCATTTT. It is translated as CASSRLTDGLSEPQHF.

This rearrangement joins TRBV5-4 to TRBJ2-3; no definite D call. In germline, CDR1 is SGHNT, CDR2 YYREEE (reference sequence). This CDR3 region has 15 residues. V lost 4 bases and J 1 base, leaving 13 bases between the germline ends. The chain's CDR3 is CASSVFRSGTDTQYF. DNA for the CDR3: TGTGCCAGCAGCGTATTCAGGTCTGGCACAGATACGCAGTATTTT.

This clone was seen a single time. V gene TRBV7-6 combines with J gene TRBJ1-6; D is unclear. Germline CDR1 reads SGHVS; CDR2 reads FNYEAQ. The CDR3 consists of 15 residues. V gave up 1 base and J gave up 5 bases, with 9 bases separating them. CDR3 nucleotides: TGTGCCAGCAGCTTAGGAGGGATAGATAATTCACCCCTCCACTTT. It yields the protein CASSLGGIDNSPLHF.

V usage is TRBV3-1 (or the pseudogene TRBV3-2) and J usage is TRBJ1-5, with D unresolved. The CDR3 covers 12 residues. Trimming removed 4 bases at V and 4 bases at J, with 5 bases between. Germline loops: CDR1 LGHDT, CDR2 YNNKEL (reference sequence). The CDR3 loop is CASSLQNQPQHF. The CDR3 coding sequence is TGTGCCAGCAGCCTTCAAAATCAGCCCCAGCATTTT.

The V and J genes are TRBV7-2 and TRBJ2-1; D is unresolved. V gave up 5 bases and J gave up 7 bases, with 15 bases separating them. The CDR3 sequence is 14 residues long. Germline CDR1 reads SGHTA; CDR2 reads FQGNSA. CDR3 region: CASSARVTENEQFF. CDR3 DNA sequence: TGTGCCAGCAGCGCCCGAGTAACAGAGAATGAGCAGTTCTTC.

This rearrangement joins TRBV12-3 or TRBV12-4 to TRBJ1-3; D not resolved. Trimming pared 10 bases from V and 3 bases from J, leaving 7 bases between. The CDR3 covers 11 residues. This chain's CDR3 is CAIRLGNTIYF. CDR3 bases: TGTGCCATCCGACTTGGAAACACCATATATTTT.

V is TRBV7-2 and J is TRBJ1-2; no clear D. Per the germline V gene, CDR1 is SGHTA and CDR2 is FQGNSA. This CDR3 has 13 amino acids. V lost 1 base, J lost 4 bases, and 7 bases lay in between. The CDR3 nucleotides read TGTGCCAGCAGCTTAGATAACACCTATGGCTACACCTTC. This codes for CASSLDNTYGYTF.

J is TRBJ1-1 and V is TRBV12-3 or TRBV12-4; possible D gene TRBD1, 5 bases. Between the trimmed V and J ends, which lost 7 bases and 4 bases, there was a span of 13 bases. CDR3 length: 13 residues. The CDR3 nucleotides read TGTGCCAGCAAACGGGGGTCCCGCACTGAAGCTTTCTTT. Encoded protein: CASKRGSRTEAFF.

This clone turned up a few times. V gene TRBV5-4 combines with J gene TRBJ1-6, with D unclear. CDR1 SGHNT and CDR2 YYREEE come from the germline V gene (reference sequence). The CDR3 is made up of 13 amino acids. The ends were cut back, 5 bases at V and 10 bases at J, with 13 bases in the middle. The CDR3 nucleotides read TGTGCCAGCAGGATTGGCGGAGGATCACCCCTCCACTTT. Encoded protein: CASRIGGGSPLHF.

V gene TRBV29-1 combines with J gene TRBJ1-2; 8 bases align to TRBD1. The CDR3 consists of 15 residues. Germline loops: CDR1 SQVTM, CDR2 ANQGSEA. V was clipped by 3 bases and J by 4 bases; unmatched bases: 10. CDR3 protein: CSVDLLGQGSYGYTF. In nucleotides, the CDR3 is TGCAGCGTTGACCTCCTCGGACAGGGTTCCTATGGCTACACCTTC.

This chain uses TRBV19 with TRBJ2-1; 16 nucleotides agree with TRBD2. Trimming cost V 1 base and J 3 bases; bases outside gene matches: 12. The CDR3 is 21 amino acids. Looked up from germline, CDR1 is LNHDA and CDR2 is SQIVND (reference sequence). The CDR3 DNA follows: TGTGCCAGTAGTATAGTACTCATAGGGACTAGCGGGGGGGATCTCTACAATGAGCAGTTCTTC. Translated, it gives CASSIVLIGTSGGDLYNEQFF. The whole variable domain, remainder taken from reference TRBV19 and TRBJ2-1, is DGGITQSPKYLFRKEGQNVTLSCEQNLNHDAMYWYRQDPGQGLRLIYYSQIVNDFQKGDIAEGYSVSREKKESFPLTVTSAQKNPTAFYLCASSIVLIGTSGGDLYNEQFFGPGTRLTVL.

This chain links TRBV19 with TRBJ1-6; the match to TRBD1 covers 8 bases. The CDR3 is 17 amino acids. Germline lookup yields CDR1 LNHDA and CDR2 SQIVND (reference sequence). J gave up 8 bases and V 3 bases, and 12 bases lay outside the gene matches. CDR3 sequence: CASSIITSTGADSPLHF. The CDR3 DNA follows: TGTGCCAGTAGTATTATTACCTCGACAGGGGCGGATTCACCCCTCCACTTT.

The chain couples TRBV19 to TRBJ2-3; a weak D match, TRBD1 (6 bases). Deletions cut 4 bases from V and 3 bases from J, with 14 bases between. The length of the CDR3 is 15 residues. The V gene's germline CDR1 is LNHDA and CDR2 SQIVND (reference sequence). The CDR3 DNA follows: TGTGCCAGTAGTAGGGGGAGCAGGGGAACAGATACGCAGTATTTT. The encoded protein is CASSRGSRGTDTQYF.

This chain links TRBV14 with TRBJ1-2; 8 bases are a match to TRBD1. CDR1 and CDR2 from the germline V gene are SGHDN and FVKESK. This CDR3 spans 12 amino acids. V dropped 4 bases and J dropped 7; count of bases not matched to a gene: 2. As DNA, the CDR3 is TGTGCCAGCAGCCTGGACAGGGTTGGCTACACCTTC. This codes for CASSLDRVGYTF. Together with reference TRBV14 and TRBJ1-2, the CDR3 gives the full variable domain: EAGVTQFPSHSVIEKGQTVTLRCDPISGHDNLYWYRRVMGKEIKFLLHFVKESKQDESGMPNNRFLAERTGGTYSTLKVQPAELEDSGVYFCASSLDRVGYTFGSGTRLTVV.

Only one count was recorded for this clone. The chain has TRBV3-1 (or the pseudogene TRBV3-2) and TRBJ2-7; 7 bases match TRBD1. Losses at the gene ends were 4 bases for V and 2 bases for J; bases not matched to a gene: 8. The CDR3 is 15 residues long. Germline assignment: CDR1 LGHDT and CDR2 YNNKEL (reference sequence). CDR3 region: CASSRWDRSTYEQYF. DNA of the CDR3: TGTGCCAGCAGCCGCTGGGACAGAAGTACCTACGAGCAGTACTTC.

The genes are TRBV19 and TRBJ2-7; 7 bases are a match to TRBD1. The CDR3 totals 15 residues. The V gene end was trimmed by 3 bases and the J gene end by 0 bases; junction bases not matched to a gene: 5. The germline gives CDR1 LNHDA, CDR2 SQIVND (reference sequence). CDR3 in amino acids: CASSIAGTVSYEQYF. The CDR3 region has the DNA TGTGCCAGTAGTATCGCCGGGACAGTCTCCTACGAGCAGTACTTC. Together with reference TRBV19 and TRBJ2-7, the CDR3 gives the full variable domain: DGGITQSPKYLFRKEGQNVTLSCEQNLNHDAMYWYRQDPGQGLRLIYYSQIVNDFQKGDIAEGYSVSREKKESFPLTVTSAQKNPTAFYLCASSIAGTVSYEQYFGPGTRLTVT.

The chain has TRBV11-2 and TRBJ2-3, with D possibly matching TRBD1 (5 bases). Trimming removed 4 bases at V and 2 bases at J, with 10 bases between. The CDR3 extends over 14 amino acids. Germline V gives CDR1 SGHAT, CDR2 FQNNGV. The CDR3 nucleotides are TGTGCCAGCAGCTCTTCGACAGTCACAGATACGCAGTATTTT. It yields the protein CASSSSTVTDTQYF.

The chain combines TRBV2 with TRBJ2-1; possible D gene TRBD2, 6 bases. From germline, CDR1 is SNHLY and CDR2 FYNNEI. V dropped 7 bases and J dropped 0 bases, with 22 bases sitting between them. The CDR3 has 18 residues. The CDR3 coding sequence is TGTGCCAGCAACGATGACGAGGCATTAGCGGTCTCCTACAATGAGCAGTTCTTC. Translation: CASNDDEALAVSYNEQFF.

The CDR3 region has the DNA TGTGCCAGCAGTACCCCGCCCGGGGAGGGTAGTGAAAAACTGTTTTTT. This encodes CASSTPPGEGSEKLFF. The V gene is TRBV2, the J gene TRBJ1-4; D uncertain. Germline lookup yields CDR1 SNHLY and CDR2 FYNNEI. The length of the CDR3 is 16 residues. Trimming removed 5 bases at V and 7 bases at J, with 20 bases between. Using reference TRBV2 and TRBJ1-4 for the parts outside the CDR3, the full variable domain is EPEVTQTPSHQVTQMGQEVILRCVPISNHLYFYWYRQILGQKVEFLVSFYNNEISEKSEIFDDQFSVERPDGSNFTLKIRSTKLEDSAMYFCASSTPPGEGSEKLFFGSGTQLSVL.

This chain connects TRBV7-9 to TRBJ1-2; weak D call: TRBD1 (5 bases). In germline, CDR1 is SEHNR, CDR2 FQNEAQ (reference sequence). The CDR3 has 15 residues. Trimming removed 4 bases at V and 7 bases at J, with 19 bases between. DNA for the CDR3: TGTGCCAGCAGCTCTACCGGACATCAGGAGCTTGGCTACACCTTC. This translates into CASSSTGHQELGYTF.

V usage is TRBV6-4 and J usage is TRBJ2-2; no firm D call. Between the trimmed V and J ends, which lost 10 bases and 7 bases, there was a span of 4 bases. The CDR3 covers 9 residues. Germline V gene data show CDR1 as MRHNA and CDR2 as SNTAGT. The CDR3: CATHGELFF. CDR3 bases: TGTGCCACCCACGGGGAGCTGTTTTTT.

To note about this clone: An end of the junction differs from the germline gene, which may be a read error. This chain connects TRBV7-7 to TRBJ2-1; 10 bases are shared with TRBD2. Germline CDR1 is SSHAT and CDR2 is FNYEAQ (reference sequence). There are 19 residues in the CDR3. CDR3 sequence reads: CASSLASGGAYPQHNEQFF. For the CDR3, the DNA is TGTGCTAGCAGCTTGGCCAGCGGGGGGGCTTATCCTCAACACAATGAGCAGTTCTTC.

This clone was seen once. CDR3 residues: CASSRTQRGGAETQYF. The CDR3 DNA follows: TGTGCCAGCAGTAGAACCCAACGAGGGGGCGCGGAGACCCAGTACTTC. V gene TRBV28 combines with J gene TRBJ2-5; TRBD1 matches at 7 bases. Germline V gives CDR1 MDHEN, CDR2 SYDVKM. The CDR3 has 16 amino acids. V lost 5 bases and J lost 5; bases outside the gene matches: 14.

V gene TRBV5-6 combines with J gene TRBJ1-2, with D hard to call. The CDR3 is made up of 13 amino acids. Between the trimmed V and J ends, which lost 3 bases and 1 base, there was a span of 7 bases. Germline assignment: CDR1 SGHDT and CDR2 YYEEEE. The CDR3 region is CASSSYGNYGYTF. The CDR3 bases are TGTGCCAGCAGCTCCTATGGTAACTATGGCTACACCTTC.

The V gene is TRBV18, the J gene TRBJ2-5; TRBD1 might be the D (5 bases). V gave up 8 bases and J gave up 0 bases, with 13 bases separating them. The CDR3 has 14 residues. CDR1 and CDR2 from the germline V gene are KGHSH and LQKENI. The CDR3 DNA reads TGTGCCAGCGCGAAACAGGCGAACCAAGAGACCCAGTACTTC. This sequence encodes CASAKQANQETQYF.

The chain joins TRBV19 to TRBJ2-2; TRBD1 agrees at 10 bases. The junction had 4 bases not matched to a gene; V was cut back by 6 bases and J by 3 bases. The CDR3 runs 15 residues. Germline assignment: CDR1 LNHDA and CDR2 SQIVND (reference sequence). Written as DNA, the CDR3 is TGTGCCAGTAGGGCCGGGACAGGGGACACCGGGGAGCTGTTTTTT. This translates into CASRAGTGDTGELFF.

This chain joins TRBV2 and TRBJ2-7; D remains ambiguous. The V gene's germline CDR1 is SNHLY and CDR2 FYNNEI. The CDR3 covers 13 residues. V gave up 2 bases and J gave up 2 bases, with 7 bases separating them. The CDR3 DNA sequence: TGTGCCAGCAGTGAACCGGTTACCTACGAGCAGTACTTC. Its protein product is CASSEPVTYEQYF. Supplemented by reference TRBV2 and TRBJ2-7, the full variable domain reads EPEVTQTPSHQVTQMGQEVILRCVPISNHLYFYWYRQILGQKVEFLVSFYNNEISEKSEIFDDQFSVERPDGSNFTLKIRSTKLEDSAMYFCASSEPVTYEQYFGPGTRLTVT.